This passage covers 3 T cell receptor beta chains from one sample sequenced in a study of T cells in narcolepsy. Assay used: immunoSEQ multiplex PCR; TCRdb lists only in-frame clones, some missing. This sample has tens of thousands of clones, with roughly 85% found just once. Source material: memory (CD45RA-) CD4+ T cells from blood. Every receptor here comes from a human donor in good health.

V is TRBV15 and J is TRBJ1-1, with D possibly TRBD1 on 5 matching bases. Germline assignment: CDR1 LNHNV and CDR2 YYDKDF (reference sequence). The CDR3 totals 16 residues. The V gene lost 0 bases and the J gene lost 1 base, with 12 bases spanning the gap. The CDR3 region is CATSRDAGRGNTEAFF. The CDR3 DNA is TGTGCCACCAGCAGAGATGCAGGGCGGGGGAACACTGAAGCTTTCTTT.

This rearrangement joins TRBV10-1 to TRBJ1-4; D is uncertain. Trimming left V 7 bases short and J 7 bases short, with 10 bases between. Looked up from germline, CDR1 is WNHNN and CDR2 is SYGVQD (reference sequence). The CDR3 is 12 residues long. In DNA form, the CDR3 reads TGCGCCAGCAAAAGGGAGGTTGAAAAACTGTTTTTT. This sequence encodes CASKREVEKLFF.

This chain joins TRBV4-1 and TRBJ2-7, with D maybe TRBD2 (5 bases). The CDR3 covers 16 residues. The V end was cut by 3 bases, the J end by 2 bases, with 17 bases between. The germline gives CDR1 MGHRA, CDR2 YSYEKL. CDR3 sequence (DNA): TGCGCCAGCAGCCACCTAACACTAGTCTTCCCCTACGAGCAGTACTTC. Amino acids: CASSHLTLVFPYEQYF.